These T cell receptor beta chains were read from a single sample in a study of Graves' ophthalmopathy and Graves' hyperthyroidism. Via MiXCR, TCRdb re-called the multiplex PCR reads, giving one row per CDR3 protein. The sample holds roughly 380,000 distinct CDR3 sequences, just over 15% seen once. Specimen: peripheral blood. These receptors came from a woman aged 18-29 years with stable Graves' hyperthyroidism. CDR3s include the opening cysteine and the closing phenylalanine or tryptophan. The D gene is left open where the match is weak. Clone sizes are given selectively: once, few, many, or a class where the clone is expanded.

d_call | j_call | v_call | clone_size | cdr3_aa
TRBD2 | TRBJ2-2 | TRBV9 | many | CASRRTSGPTGELFF
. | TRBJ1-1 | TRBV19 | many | CASKWGTEAFF
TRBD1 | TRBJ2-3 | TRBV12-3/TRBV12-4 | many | CASSGQGTDTQYF
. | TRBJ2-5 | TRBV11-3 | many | CASSLGLWGRGQVTQYF
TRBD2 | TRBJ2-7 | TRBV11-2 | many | CASSLDYPGGREQYF
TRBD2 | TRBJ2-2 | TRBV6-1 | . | CASIFSGGGGELFF
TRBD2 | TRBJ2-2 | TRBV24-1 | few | CATGGLAGANTGELFF
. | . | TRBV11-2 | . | CASSTPKETQYF
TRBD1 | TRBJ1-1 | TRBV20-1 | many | CSASSSRQGNTEAFF
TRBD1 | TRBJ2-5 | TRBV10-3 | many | CAISEAPPGQGMETQYF
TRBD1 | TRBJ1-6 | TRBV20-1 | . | CSALIPDRANNSPLHF
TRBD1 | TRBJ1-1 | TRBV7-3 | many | CASSQQGAATEAFF
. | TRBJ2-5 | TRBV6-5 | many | CASSYPSGQGETQYF
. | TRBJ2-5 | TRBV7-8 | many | CASSGTRTLQETQYF
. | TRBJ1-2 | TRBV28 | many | CASSYGGGGPNYGYTF
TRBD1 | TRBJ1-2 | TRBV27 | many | CASSSAGQQANYGYTF
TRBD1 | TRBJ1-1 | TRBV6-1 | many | CASSGPHRGPNTEAFF
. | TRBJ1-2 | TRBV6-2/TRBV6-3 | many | CASNLPLKGDGYTF
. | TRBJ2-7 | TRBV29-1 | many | CSVAELYEQYF
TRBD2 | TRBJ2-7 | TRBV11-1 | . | CASSPTSGRASFEQYF
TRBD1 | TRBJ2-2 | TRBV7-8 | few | CASSSGDRNTGELFF
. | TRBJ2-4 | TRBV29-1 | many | CSGGTERAWAKNIQYF
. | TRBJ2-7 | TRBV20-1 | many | CSARIMGRTYEQYF
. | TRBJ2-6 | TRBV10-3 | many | CASSPGTRLNVLTF
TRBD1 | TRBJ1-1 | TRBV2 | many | CASSPRTGTEAFF
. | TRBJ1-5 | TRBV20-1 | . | CSAKGEGLDQPQHF
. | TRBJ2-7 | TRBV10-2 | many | CASSGGQGDSYEQYF
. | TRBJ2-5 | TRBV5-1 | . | CASSLAGVGETQYF
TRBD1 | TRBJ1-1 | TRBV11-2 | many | CASSLVIWTGSYTEAFF
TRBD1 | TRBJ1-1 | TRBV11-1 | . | CASSLRGGTGSTEAFF
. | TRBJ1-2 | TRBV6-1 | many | CATRLGVYTF
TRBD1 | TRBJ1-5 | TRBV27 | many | CASRTGPLGQPQHF
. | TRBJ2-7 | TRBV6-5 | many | CASSYSKSGRQSEQYF
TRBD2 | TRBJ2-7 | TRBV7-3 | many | CASSLQAGESYEQYF
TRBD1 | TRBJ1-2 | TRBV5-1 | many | CASSLGQGASNGYTF
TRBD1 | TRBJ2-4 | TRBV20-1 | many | CSARLTGTTKNIQYF
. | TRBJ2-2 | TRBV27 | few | CASSIKVTGELFF
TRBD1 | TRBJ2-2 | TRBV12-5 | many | CASGRDRRPAGELFF
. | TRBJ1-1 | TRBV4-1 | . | CASSQVGRGKLIEAFF
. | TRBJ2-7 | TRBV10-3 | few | CAISDPINYGQYF
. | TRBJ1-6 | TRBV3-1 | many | CASSQTLDSPLHF
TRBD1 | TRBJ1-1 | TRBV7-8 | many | CASSRPGTGPTEAFF
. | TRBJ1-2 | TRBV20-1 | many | CSARDLDGRGSYTF
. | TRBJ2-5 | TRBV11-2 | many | CASSLQETQYF
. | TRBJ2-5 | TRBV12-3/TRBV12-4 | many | CASSYQGTLEETQYF
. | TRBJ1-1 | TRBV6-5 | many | CASSYSAGPGGTEAFF
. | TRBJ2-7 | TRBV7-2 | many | CASSPGDYEQYF
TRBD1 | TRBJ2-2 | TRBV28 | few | CASSLDRGGTGELFF
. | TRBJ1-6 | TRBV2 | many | CASPNSPNSPLHF